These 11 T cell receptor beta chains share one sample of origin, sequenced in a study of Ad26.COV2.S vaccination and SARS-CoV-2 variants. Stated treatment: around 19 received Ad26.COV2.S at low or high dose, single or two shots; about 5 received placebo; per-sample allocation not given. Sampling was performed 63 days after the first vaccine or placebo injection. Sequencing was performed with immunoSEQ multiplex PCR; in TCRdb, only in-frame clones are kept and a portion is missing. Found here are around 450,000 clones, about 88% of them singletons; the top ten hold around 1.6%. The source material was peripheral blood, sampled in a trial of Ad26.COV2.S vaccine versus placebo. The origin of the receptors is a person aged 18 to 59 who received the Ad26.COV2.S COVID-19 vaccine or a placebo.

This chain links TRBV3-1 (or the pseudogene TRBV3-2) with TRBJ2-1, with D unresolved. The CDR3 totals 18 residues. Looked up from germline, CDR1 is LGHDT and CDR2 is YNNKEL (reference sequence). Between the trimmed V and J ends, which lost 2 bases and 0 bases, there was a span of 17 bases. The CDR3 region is CASSQTIGHGSSYNEQFF. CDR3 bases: TGTGCCAGCAGCCAAACAATCGGGCACGGAAGCTCCTACAATGAGCAGTTCTTC.

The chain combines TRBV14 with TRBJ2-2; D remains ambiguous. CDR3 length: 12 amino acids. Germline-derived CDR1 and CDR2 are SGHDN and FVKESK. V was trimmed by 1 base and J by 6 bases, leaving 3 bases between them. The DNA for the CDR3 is TGTGCCAGCAGCCAAGGGGCCGGGGAGCTGTTTTTT. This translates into CASSQGAGELFF.

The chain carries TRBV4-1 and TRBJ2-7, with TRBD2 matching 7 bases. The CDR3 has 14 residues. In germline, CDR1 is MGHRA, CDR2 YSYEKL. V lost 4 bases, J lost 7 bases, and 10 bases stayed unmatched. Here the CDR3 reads CASSPGSGAGEQYF. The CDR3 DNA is TGCGCCAGCAGCCCGGGCAGCGGAGCGGGGGAGCAGTACTTC.

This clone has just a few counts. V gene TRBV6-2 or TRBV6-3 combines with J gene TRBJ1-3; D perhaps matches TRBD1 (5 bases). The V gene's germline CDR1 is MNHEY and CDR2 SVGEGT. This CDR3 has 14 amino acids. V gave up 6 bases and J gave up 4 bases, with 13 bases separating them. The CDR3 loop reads CASSRGTTGNTIYF. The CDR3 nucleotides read TGTGCCAGCAGCCGCGGGACGACAGGAAACACCATATATTTT.

This CDR3 is CASSLSYSLAAYEQYF. The CDR3, as DNA: TGTGCCAGCAGTTTATCATACAGTCTCGCCGCCTACGAGCAGTACTTC. The rearrangement joins TRBV27 to TRBJ2-7; D uncertain. The CDR3 contains 16 residues. Germline V gives CDR1 MNHEY, CDR2 SMNVEV (reference sequence). With 0 bases removed from V and 2 bases from J, the gap between germline ends came to 14 bases.

CDR3 nucleotide sequence: TGTGCCAGCAGCCAGAAACTCATAGCGGGAGGGCAAGTTGAGCAGTTCTTC. Its protein is CASSQKLIAGGQVEQFF. V and J are TRBV7-6 and TRBJ2-1; 11 bases fit TRBD2. CDR3 length: 17 amino acids. Germline V gene sequence: CDR1 SGHVS, CDR2 FNYEAQ. With 5 bases clipped from V and 9 bases from J, the junction kept 15 bases outside the gene matches.

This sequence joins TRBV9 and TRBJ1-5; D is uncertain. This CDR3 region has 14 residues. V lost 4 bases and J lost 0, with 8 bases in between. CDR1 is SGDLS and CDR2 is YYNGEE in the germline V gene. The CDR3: CASSRTHSNQPQHF. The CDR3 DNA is TGTGCCAGCAGCCGCACACATAGCAATCAGCCCCAGCATTTT.

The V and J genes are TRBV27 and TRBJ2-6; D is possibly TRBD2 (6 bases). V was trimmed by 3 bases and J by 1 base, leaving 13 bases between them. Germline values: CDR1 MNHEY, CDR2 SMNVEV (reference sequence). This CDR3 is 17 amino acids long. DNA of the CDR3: TGTGCCAGCAGTTTGGAGGGGCCCTCTTCTGGGGCCAACGTCCTGACTTTC. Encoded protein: CASSLEGPSSGANVLTF.

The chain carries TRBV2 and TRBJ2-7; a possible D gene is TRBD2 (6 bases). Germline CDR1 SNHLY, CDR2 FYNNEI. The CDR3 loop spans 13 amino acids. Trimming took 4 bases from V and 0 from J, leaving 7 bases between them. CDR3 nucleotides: TGTGCCAGCAGTGGGACTACCTCCTACGAGCAGTACTTC. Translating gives CASSGTTSYEQYF.

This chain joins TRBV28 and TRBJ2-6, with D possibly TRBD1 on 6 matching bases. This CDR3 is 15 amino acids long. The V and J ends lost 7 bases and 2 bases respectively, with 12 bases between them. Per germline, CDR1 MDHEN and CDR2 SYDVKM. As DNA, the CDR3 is TGTGCCAGCACCCTACAGGGCACTGGGGCCAACGTCCTGACTTTC. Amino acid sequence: CASTLQGTGANVLTF. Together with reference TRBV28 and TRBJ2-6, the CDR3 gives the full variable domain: DVKVTQSSRYLVKRTGEKVFLECVQDMDHENMFWYRQDPGLGLRLIYFSYDVKMKEKGDIPEGYSVSREKKERFSLILESASTNQTSMYLCASTLQGTGANVLTFGAGSRLTVL.

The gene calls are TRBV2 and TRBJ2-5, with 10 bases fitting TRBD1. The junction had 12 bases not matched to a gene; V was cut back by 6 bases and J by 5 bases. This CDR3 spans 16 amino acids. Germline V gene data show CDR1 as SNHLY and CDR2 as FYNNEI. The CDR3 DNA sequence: TGTGCCAGCAGCGCTCCGACAGGGGGCTTGTTGGAGACCCAGTACTTC. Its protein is CASSAPTGGLLETQYF.